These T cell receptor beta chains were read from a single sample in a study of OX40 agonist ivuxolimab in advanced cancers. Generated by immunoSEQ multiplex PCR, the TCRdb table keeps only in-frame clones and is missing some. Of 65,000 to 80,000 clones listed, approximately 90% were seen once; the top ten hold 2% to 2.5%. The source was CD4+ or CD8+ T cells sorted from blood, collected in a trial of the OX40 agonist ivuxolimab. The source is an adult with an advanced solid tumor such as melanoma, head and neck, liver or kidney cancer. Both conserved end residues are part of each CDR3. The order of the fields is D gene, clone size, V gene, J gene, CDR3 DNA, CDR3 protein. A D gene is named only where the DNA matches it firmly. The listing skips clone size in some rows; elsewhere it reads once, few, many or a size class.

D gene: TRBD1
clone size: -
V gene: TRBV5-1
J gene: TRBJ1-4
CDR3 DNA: TGCGCCAGCAGCTTGGAGGGACAGGCCGAAAAACTGTTTTTT
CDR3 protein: CASSLEGQAEKLFF

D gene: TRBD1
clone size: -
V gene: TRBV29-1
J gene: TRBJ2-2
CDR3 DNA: TGCAGCGTTCTGACAGGGGATTGGGGCGGGGAGCTGTTTTTT
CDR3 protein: CSVLTGDWGGELFF

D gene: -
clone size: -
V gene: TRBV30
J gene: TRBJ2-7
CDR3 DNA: TGTGCCTGGAACCCCGGGACGTACTACGAGCAGTACTTC
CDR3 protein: CAWNPGTYYEQYF

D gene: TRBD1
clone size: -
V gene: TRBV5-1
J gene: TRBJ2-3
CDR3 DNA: TGCGCCAGCAGCTTAGGGGGCGCAGGCACAGATACGCAGTATTTT
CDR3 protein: CASSLGGAGTDTQYF

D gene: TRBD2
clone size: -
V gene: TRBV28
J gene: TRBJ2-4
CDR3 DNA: TGTGCCAGTCACAGCGGGGGGGGAAAAAACATTCAGTACTTC
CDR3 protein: CASHSGGGKNIQYF

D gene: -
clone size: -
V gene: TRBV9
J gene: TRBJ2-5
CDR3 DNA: TGTGCCAGCAGCGTTTTGGGGGAGACCCAGTACTTC
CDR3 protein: CASSVLGETQYF

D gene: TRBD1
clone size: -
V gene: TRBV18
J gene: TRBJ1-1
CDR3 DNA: TGTGCCAGCTCACCACCGGGACAGGCAACTGAAGCTTTCTTT
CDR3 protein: CASSPPGQATEAFF

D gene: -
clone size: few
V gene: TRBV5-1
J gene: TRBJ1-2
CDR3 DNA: TGCGCCAGCCGGGGGAACTATGGCTACACCTTC
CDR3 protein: CASRGNYGYTF

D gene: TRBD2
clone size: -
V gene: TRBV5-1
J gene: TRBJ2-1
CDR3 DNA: TGCGCCAGCAGAACCCCACTAGCGGAAGCCTCCTACAATGAGCAGTTCTTC
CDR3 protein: CASRTPLAEASYNEQFF

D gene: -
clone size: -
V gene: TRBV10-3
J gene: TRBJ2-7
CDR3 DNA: TGTGCCATCAGTGAGACCTACGAGCAGTACTTC
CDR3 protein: CAISETYEQYF

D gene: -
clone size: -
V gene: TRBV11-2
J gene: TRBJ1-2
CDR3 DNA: TGTGCCAGCAGCTTAGTCGCACAGAACTATGGCTACACCTTC
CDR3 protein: CASSLVAQNYGYTF

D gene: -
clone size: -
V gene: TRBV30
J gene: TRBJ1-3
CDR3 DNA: TGTGCCTGGAGTAGCCCAAGCGGCTCTGGAAACACCATATATTTT
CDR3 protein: CAWSSPSGSGNTIYF

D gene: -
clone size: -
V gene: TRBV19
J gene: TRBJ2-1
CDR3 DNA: TGTGCCAGTAGTGTGGCGACGGGCAATGAGCAGTTCTTC
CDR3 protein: CASSVATGNEQFF

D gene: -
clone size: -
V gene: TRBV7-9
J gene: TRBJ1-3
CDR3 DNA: TGTGCCAGCAGCTTAACGGTCGGAAACACCATATATTTT
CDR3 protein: CASSLTVGNTIYF

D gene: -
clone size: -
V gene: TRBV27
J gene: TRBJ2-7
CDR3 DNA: TGTGCCACCCGAGGGGTCCAGCAGGGCTACGAGCAGTACTTC
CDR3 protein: CATRGVQQGYEQYF

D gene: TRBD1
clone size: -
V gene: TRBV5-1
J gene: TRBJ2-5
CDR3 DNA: TGCGCCAGCAGCTACCCCGGGACAGGGGGAGAGACCCAGTACTTC
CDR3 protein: CASSYPGTGGETQYF

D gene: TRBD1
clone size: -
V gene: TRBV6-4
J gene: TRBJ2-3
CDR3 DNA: TGTGCCAGCAGTGACCCCGGGACAGCCAACACAGATACGCAGTATTTT
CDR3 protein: CASSDPGTANTDTQYF

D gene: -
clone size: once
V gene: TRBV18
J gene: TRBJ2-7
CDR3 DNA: TGTGCCAGCTCACTAACCGAAACGCCAGGACGGCACGAGCAGTACTTC
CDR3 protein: CASSLTETPGRHEQYF

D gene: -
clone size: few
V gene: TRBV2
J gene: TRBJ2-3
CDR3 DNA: TGTGCCAGCAATGGAGTAGGGACAGATACGCAGTATTTT
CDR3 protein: CASNGVGTDTQYF

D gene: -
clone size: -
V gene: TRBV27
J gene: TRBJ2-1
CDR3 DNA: TGTGCCAGCAGTTCAGTTTATAGTGGAGGGGGACTGTTAAACGAGCAGTTCTTC
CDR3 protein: CASSSVYSGGGLLNEQFF

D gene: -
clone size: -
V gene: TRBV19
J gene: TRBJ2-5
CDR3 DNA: TGTGCCAGTGCCGGGACGGACCAAGAGACCCAGTACTTC
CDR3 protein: CASAGTDQETQYF

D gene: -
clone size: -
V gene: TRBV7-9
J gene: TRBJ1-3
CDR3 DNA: TGTGCCAGCAGCTTGGATAGGGCTGGAAACACCATATATTTT
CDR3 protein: CASSLDRAGNTIYF

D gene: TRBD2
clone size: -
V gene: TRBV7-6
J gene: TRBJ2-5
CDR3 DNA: TGTGCCAGCAGCTTAGCCCCCTCCCTAGCGGCCGGTTTAGAGACCCAGTACTTC
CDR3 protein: CASSLAPSLAAGLETQYF

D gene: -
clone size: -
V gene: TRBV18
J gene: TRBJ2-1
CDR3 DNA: TGTGCCAGCTCACCAATAACGTGGCGAAGCTCCTACAATGAGCAGTTCTTC
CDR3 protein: CASSPITWRSSYNEQFF

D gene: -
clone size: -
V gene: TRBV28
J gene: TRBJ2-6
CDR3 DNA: TGTGCCAGCAGTTTAGGGGGATCTGGGGCCAACGTCCTGACTTTC
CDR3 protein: CASSLGGSGANVLTF

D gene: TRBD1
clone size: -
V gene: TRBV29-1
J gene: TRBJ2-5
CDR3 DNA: TGCAGCGTTGCGGGACAGGGGGCGGAGACCCAGTACTTC
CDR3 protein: CSVAGQGAETQYF

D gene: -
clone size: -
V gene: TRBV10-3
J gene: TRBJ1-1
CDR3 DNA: TGTGCCATCAGTGTCTACTCATTGAACACTGAAGCTTTCTTT
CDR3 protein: CAISVYSLNTEAFF

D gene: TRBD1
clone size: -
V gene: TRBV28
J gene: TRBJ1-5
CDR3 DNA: TGTGCCAGCAGTACGGGACAGGGGAATCATCAGCCCCAGCATTTT
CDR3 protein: CASSTGQGNHQPQHF

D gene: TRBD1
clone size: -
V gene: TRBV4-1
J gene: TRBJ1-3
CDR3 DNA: TGCGCCAGCAGCCAAGATCCGGACAGGCTGGGGACCATATATTTT
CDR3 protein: CASSQDPDRLGTIYF

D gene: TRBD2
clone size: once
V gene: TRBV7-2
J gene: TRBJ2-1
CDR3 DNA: TGTGCCAGCAGCAGAGTGGGAGGGCCTTACAATGAGCAGTTCTTC
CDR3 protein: CASSRVGGPYNEQFF

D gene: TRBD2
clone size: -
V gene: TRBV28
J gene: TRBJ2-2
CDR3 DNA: TGTGCCAGCAGTGCGTTAGCGGGGGTGAACACCGGGGAGCTGTTTTTT
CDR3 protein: CASSALAGVNTGELFF

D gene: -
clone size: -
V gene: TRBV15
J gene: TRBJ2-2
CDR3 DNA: TGTGCCACCAGCAGAGATATTGCGCGGAGCACCGGGGAGCTGTTTTTT
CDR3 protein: CATSRDIARSTGELFF

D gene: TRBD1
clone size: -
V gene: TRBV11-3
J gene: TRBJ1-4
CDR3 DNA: TGTGCCAGCAGCCCGGGACAGGACGTTGAAAAACTGTTTTTT
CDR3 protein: CASSPGQDVEKLFF

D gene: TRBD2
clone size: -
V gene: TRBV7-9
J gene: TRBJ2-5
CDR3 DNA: TGTGCCAGCAGCTCCGGGACTAGCGGGAGGGAAGAGACCCAGTACTTC
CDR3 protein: CASSSGTSGREETQYF

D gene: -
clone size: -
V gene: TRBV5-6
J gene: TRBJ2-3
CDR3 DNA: TGTGCCAGCAGCTTTGTTGGGTACCCCAGCACAGATACGCAGTATTTT
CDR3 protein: CASSFVGYPSTDTQYF

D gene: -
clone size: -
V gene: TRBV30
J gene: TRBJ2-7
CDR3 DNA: TGTGCCTGGAACAGGGCCTACGAGCAGTACTTC
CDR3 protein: CAWNRAYEQYF

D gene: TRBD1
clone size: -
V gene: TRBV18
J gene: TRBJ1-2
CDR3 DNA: TGTGCCAGCTCACCGGGACAGGGCTATGGCTACACCTTC
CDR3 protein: CASSPGQGYGYTF

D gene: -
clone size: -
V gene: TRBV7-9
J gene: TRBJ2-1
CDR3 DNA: TGTGCCAGCAGCTTAGAGGCGGCCAATGAGCAGTTCTTC
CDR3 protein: CASSLEAANEQFF

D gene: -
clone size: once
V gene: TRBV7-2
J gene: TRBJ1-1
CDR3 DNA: TGTGCCAGCAGCCTAAGTTTCTCGAACACTGAAGCTTTCTTT
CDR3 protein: CASSLSFSNTEAFF

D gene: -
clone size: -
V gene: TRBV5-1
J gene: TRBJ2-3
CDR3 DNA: TGCGCCAGCAGCTTGGGAGTTGGGACATACACAGATACGCAGTATTTT
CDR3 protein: CASSLGVGTYTDTQYF

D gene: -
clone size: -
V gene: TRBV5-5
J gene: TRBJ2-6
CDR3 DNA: TGTGCCAGCAGCTTGGTAGGGTCTGGGGCCAACGTCCTGACTTTC
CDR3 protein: CASSLVGSGANVLTF

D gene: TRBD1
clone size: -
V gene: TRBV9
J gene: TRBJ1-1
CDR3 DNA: TGTGCCAGCCTCCCGGGACAGCTTACTATGAACACTGAAGCTTTCTTT
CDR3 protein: CASLPGQLTMNTEAFF

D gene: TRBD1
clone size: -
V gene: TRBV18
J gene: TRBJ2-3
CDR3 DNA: TGTGCCAGCTCACCTGACAGGGGGAGGACAGATACGCAGTATTTT
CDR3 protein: CASSPDRGRTDTQYF